In its sample, the clone carrying this T cell receptor beta chain was seen many times. These data belong to a study of CD8 T cells in ankylosing spondylitis. TCRdb passed the 5' RACE reads through MiXCR, listing each CDR3 protein once. The table shows some 240,000 distinct CDR3 sequences, with around 9.2% occurring only once. Sequencing was carried out using blood, either unsorted or a sorted T cell fraction (not recorded which). This clonotype was obtained from a male donor with ankylosing spondylitis or in good health (not recorded which).

Written as DNA, the CDR3 is TGCGCCAGCAGCTCGGACAGAAGCACAGATACGCAGTATTTT. Protein sequence: CASSSDRSTDTQYF. The V gene is TRBV5-1, the J gene TRBJ2-3; possibly TRBD1 for D (6 bases). V was cut by 3 bases and J by 0 bases, with 8 bases left in between. The CDR3 loop spans 14 amino acids. The germline V gene encodes CDR1 SGHRS and CDR2 YFSETQ.